The subject of this entry is one T cell receptor beta chain. Its cognate antigen has yet to be identified. Base qualities are not provided; no much larger clone lies one nucleotide away. From the germline V gene, CDR1 is SQVTM and CDR2 is ANQGSEA. V drops 5 bases and J drops 0 bases, leaving 10 bases in between. The CDR3 measures 13 amino acids from cysteine to phenylalanine. This entry keeps only the CDR3 DNA: 39 bases, framed from base 1. The data belong to a study of T cells in Graves' hyperthyroidism and ophthalmopathy (dated by TCRdb to the late 2010s). General notes on the study: Peripheral blood was collected at initial diagnosis, before any treatment. In addition, the study compared T-cell repertoires in thyroid tissue and in blood from a handful of Graves' hyperthyroidism patients. After blood sampling, hyperthyroidism patients were treated with methimazole at a starting dose of 30 mg daily, and ophthalmopathy patients were treated with high-dose intravenous methylprednisolone. The 90 or so discovery patients were randomly split 7:3 into training and test sets. The paper describes TCR Vbeta CDR3 sequencing of about 140 peripheral blood samples, made up of roughly 45 ophthalmopathy patients, approximately 76 hyperthyroidism patients and 17 progressor patients. TCR V-J signatures able to tell the groups apart were searched for in a discovery cohort of more than 90 patients, of whom about 40 had Graves' ophthalmopathy and roughly 57 had stable Graves' hyperthyroidism. Prospective prediction of ophthalmopathy was tested in an independent validation cohort consisting of some 19 hyperthyroidism patients and around 16 patients who later progressed to ophthalmopathy. What the work shows at the level of the full study, not this receptor alone: Sample size was not statistically predetermined, and blinding of investigators to group allocation was not performed. Most expanded thyroid clonotypes (frequency above 0.001) were also found in blood, which suggests that blood repertoires may mirror thyroid immune responses. In validation, progression to ophthalmopathy was predicted by the model with roughly 71% sensitivity and around 75% specificity, a median of around 5.9 months before onset. A 13 V-J signature model separated ophthalmopathy from stable hyperthyroidism, with approximately 87% sensitivity and around 84% specificity in cross-validation and 80%/75% in testing.

Stable Graves' hyperthyroidism was defined as no progression to ophthalmopathy during 18 months of follow-up. The hyperthyroidism patients were between 18 and 65 years old and newly diagnosed, with a disease duration of less than 2 months. Patients with uncontrolled infections, other autoimmune diseases, pregnancy or lactation were excluded. Diagnoses were based on clinical symptoms, serum thyroxine and TRAb, thyroid ultrasound and orbital computed tomography. PBMCs were separated from approximately 10 ml of fresh peripheral blood using Ficoll-Paque density gradient centrifugation. Total RNA was extracted with Trizol reagent, and quality was checked on an Agilent 2100 Bioanalyzer. The TCR beta CDR3 regions were amplified from the RNA transcripts. The TCR CDR3 was subjected to a first round of RT-PCR using the HTBI primer set and the Qiagen OneStep RT-PCR kit. A second multiplex PCR round built the libraries, followed by size selection and purification. Paired-end sequencing of the libraries was performed with 100 bp reads on an Illumina HiSeq2000. Concerning the study's data processing: SOAPnuke was used to process the raw data, with reads discarded if the reads contained adapters or uncalled bases, had a mean Phred below 15, or lacked an exact constant-primer or identifier match. High-quality paired reads were merged using COPE v1.2.5, and each unique nucleotide sequence was defined as a clonotype. MiTCR v1.1 was used to align the clonotypes against IMGT TRBV, TRBD and TRBJ reference segments. The analysis included only V-J combinations with a frequency above 0.0001, which together covered roughly 99% of the repertoires. The TCS score was defined as the ratio of F50 (clonal expansion) to E x V (chaos), calculated using BLOSUM62-based TCRdist between CDR3 peptides within each V-J. Welch's t-statistics and random forest reduced around 510 V-J features to fewer than 15, which were used in a naive Bayes classifier (R e1071). The similarity between thyroid and blood repertoires was quantified using the Morisita-Horn index. TCRdb reworked the public reads: Q25 trimming with fastp, MiXCR clone assembly, productive beta chains retained. Records with the same CDR3 protein are collapsed into one entry carrying the most frequent genes and DNA. The V and J calls reflect TCRdb's pipeline rather than the authors' work. The sample table records over 700,000 distinct CDR3 sequences; roughly 37% of these occur just once. About 8.9% of the sample is in the top ten clones.

The clonotype comes from a man younger than 35 with Graves' hyperthyroidism. Sequenced material: blood. This chain is built from TRBV29-1 and TRBJ1-1; confidence is insufficient to name the D gene. The CDR3 here reads CSVTSGMNTEAFF. The nucleotides read TGCAGCGTTACGAGCGGAATGAACACTGAAGCTTTCTTT.